What follows are 32 T cell receptor beta chains derived from one specimen sequenced in a study of T-cell memory formation after mild COVID-19. Using its own MiXCR run on the 5' RACE reads, TCRdb lists one record per CDR3 protein. The table shows some 300,000 distinct CDR3 sequences, with more than 20% occurring only once. Sequenced: PBMCs or a T cell subset sorted from them (not recorded which). These receptor sequences come from a man between 18 and 35 years old who had mild COVID-19 (a few samples of this study predate the infection). Cell type and time point are not known.

The chain employs TRBV10-3 and TRBJ2-7; 9 positions agree with TRBD1. Germline assignment: CDR1 ENHRY and CDR2 SYGVKD. V trimming: 3 bases; J trimming: 3 bases; junction bases outside the gene matches: 9. This CDR3 contains 16 residues. The CDR3 is CAISDFNMGQGYEQYV. The CDR3 bases are TGTGCCATCAGTGATTTTAATATGGGACAGGGCTACGAGCAGTACGTC.

The chain joins TRBV4-1 to TRBJ2-1; TRBD2 matches at 10 bases. The J segment lost 9 bases and the V segment lost 4 bases, leaving 9 bases of the junction unmatched. This CDR3 has 15 residues. CDR1 and CDR2 (germline): MGHRA, YSYEKL. In nucleotides, the CDR3 is TGCGCCAGCAGCCTAGCGGGGGGATCCCAGGGTGAGCAGTTCTTC. Translated, it gives CASSLAGGSQGEQFF.

This clonotype was seen more than once but under ten times. The chain uses TRBV5-4 and TRBJ1-5; D gene uncertain. CDR3 length equals 12 residues. CDR1 and CDR2 from the germline V gene are SGHNT and YYREEE (reference sequence). With 0 bases removed from V and 15 bases from J, the gap between germline ends came to 13 bases. In DNA, the CDR3 is TGTGCCAGCAGCTTGGACGGACTGGGGAGGCATTTT. Amino acid sequence: CASSLDGLGRHF.

This chain uses TRBV5-1 with TRBJ2-3; 7 nucleotides match TRBD1. With 4 bases clipped from V and 2 bases from J, the junction kept 7 bases outside the gene matches. Germline V gene sequence: CDR1 SGHRS, CDR2 YFSETQ. The CDR3 spans 15 residues. This chain's CDR3 is CASSIMTGNTDTQYF. The DNA for the CDR3 is TGCGCCAGCAGCATTATGACAGGGAACACAGATACGCAGTATTTT.

The chain employs TRBV9 and TRBJ1-6, with 8 bases fitting TRBD1. The V and J ends lost 4 bases and 10 bases, in that order; junction bases with no gene match: 10. This CDR3 comprises 15 residues. CDR1 is SGDLS and CDR2 is YYNGEE in the germline V gene. The DNA of the CDR3 is TGTGCCAGCAGCCCTCAGGGGGCAGGTGGATCACCCCTCCACTTT. Translated, it gives CASSPQGAGGSPLHF. Full variable domain (rest looked up from reference TRBV9 and TRBJ1-6): DSGVTQTPKHLITATGQRVTLRCSPRSGDLSVYWYQQSLDQGLQFLIQYYNGEERAKGNILERFSAQQFPDLHSELNLSSLELGDSALYFCASSPQGAGGSPLHFGNGTRLTVT.

This clonotype was recorded a few times. The chain has TRBV6-5 and TRBJ1-6, with TRBD1 matching over 9 bases. The CDR3 consists of 15 residues. The V segment lost 8 bases and the J segment 8 bases; nucleotides outside the gene matches: 10. Germline V lookup: CDR1 MNHEY, CDR2 SVGAGI. The chain's CDR3 is CASGGRDRVHSPLHF. The CDR3, as DNA: TGTGCCAGCGGAGGCCGGGACAGGGTACATTCACCCCTCCACTTT.

The J gene is TRBJ1-2, the V gene TRBV18; TRBD1 aligns across 7 bases. This CDR3 has 14 amino acids. V gave up 5 bases and J gave up 2 bases; unmatched junction bases: 5. Germline CDR1 is KGHSH and CDR2 is LQKENI. The CDR3 DNA sequence: TGTGCCAGCTCAGCCCTGACAGGGAACTATGGCTACACCTTC. This sequence encodes CASSALTGNYGYTF.

This chain uses TRBV28 with TRBJ1-2, with unresolved D. In germline, CDR1 is MDHEN, CDR2 SYDVKM. Trimming removed 7 bases from V and 7 bases from J, with 16 bases in between. This CDR3 has 13 residues. CDR3 in DNA: TGTGCCAGCACAATTGACGGACTATCTGGCTACACCTTC. Protein: CASTIDGLSGYTF.

This clonotype has more than one count but fewer than ten. The chain joins TRBV6-5 to TRBJ1-1; 7 positions match TRBD1. This CDR3 spans 16 amino acids. Germline V gene data show CDR1 as MNHEY and CDR2 as SVGAGI. The junction had 7 bases not matched to a gene; V was cut back by 2 bases and J by 1 base. CDR3 in amino acids: CASSYVTTGENTEAFF. For the CDR3, the DNA is TGTGCCAGCAGTTACGTAACTACAGGGGAGAACACTGAAGCTTTCTTT.

This sequence joins TRBV15 and TRBJ2-1; 7 positions match TRBD2. Germline V CDR1 and CDR2: LNHNV, YYDKDF (reference sequence). After removal of 5 bases from V and 2 bases from J, the junction contained 9 bases not matched to a gene. The CDR3 is 16 amino acids. CDR3 nucleotide sequence: TGTGCCACCAGCGGCGGGCTAGCGGTTACCTACAATGAGCAGTTCTTC. It translates to CATSGGLAVTYNEQFF.

The V gene is TRBV5-1, the J gene TRBJ2-3; 7 nucleotides agree with TRBD2. The CDR3 contains 15 residues. The J segment lost 6 bases and the V segment lost 5 bases, leaving 12 bases of the junction unmatched. Looked up from germline, CDR1 is SGHRS and CDR2 is YFSETQ. The CDR3 loop is CASRAGLVAQDTQYF. The CDR3 nucleotides are TGCGCCAGCAGGGCAGGACTAGTTGCGCAGGATACGCAGTATTTT.

The CDR3, as DNA: TGTGCCAGCAGCGCTGGACAGGGCCTGGACTATGGCTACACCTTC. Translating it yields CASSAGQGLDYGYTF. This chain connects TRBV7-3 to TRBJ1-2; TRBD1 matches 8 bases. CDR1 is SGHTA, CDR2 FQGTGA, per germline. CDR3 length: 15 amino acids. The V and J ends lost 5 bases and 3 bases, in that order; junction bases with no gene match: 8.

The chain is built from TRBV7-9 and TRBJ2-6; 7 bases line up with TRBD1. Germline CDR1 reads SEHNR; CDR2 reads FQNEAQ (reference sequence). CDR3 length: 16 residues. With 4 bases clipped from V and 4 bases from J, the junction kept 7 bases outside the gene matches. CDR3 residues: CASSSRTGEGANVLTF. Here the CDR3 DNA reads TGTGCCAGCAGCTCAAGAACAGGGGAGGGGGCCAACGTCCTGACTTTC.

This clonotype was observed a few times. The chain couples TRBV6-6 to TRBJ2-5; 9 bases fit TRBD1. The ends lost 7 bases at V and 3 bases at J; junction bases unmatched: 9. CDR3 length: 15 residues. CDR1 MNHNY and CDR2 SVGAGI come from the germline V gene (reference sequence). Written as DNA, the CDR3 is TGTGCCAGCACCCCACGGGGACAGGGAAAAGAGACCCAGTACTTC. Protein product: CASTPRGQGKETQYF.

The rearrangement uses TRBV5-1 and TRBJ2-2, with D hard to call. V shed 3 bases and J shed 7 bases, with 10 bases lying between them. Germline CDR1 SGHRS, CDR2 YFSETQ. The CDR3 runs 13 residues. CDR3 sequence (DNA): TGCGCCAGCAGCTCGATCGCGAGCGGGGAGCTGTTTTTT. It specifies CASSSIASGELFF.

J is TRBJ2-2 and V is TRBV2; a possible D gene is TRBD2 (5 bases). The CDR3 totals 15 residues. V lost 2 bases to trimming and J lost 6 bases, with 13 bases between them. Germline assignment: CDR1 SNHLY and CDR2 FYNNEI. The CDR3 loop is CASSESWAGAGELFF. The CDR3 DNA reads as TGTGCCAGCAGTGAAAGTTGGGCGGGCGCCGGGGAGCTGTTTTTT.

This clonotype was seen many times. The chain's CDR3 is CASSQLFTGELFF. The CDR3 DNA sequence: TGCGCCAGCAGCCAGCTCTTCACCGGGGAGCTGTTTTTT. The V gene is TRBV4-3, the J gene TRBJ2-2; no reliable D call. V was cut by 3 bases and J by 4 bases, with 6 bases left in between. In germline, CDR1 is LGHNA, CDR2 YSLEER. There are 13 residues in the CDR3.

CDR3 bases: TGCAGTGCAGACACAGGCGGAGGGAACCAGCCCCAGCATTTT. It translates to CSADTGGGNQPQHF. The chain employs TRBV20-1 and TRBJ1-5; TRBD1 is a possible D gene (5 bases). This CDR3 is 14 amino acids long. Germline values: CDR1 DFQATT, CDR2 SNEGSKA (reference sequence). V lost 6 bases and J lost 7, with 19 bases in between.

The chain is built from TRBV7-3 and TRBJ2-3, with TRBD2 matching 8 bases. V lost 4 bases to trimming and J lost 3 bases; unmatched junction nucleotides: 6. Germline CDR1 is SGHTA and CDR2 is FQGTGA. CDR3 size: 15 residues. Here the CDR3 reads CASSSGGAGTDTQYF. CDR3 sequence (DNA): TGTGCCAGCAGCTCCGGGGGGGCAGGAACAGATACGCAGTATTTT.

The rearrangement uses TRBV29-1 and TRBJ1-5; D is perhaps TRBD1 (5 bases). CDR3 length equals 12 residues. V gave up 6 bases and J gave up 1 base, with 7 bases separating them. Germline V gene data show CDR1 as SQVTM and CDR2 as ANQGSEA. The CDR3: CSVAGSNQPQHF. The CDR3 DNA reads as TGCAGCGTAGCAGGGAGCAATCAGCCCCAGCATTTT.

This clonotype was observed a handful of times. The chain combines TRBV5-1 with TRBJ1-2; no clear D gene. The CDR3 covers 14 residues. Between the trimmed V and J ends, which lost 4 bases and 4 bases, there was a span of 14 bases. CDR1 is SGHRS, CDR2 YFSETQ, per germline. The CDR3 bases are TGCGCCAGCAGCCCGGTCAGTGGGCCCTATGGCTACACCTTC. This translates into CASSPVSGPYGYTF.

The rearrangement uses TRBV13 and TRBJ2-1; 8 bases fit TRBD1. V was pared by 1 base and J by 9 bases, with 8 bases of the junction left unmatched. The CDR3 is made up of 15 amino acids. The germline V gene encodes CDR1 PRHDT and CDR2 FYEKMQ (reference sequence). The CDR3 region is CASSLAVTGVGEQFF. As DNA, the CDR3 is TGTGCCAGCAGCTTAGCCGTGACAGGGGTAGGTGAGCAGTTCTTC. Drawing the rest from reference TRBV13 and TRBJ2-1, the complete variable domain is AAGVIQSPRHLIKEKRETATLKCYPIPRHDTVYWYQQGPGQDPQFLISFYEKMQSDKGSIPDRFSAQQFSDYHSELNMSSLELGDSALYFCASSLAVTGVGEQFFGPGTRLTVL.

The chain uses TRBV5-1 and TRBJ2-7; 10 bases fit TRBD2. This CDR3 spans 16 amino acids. Germline V gene lookup returns CDR1 SGHRS and CDR2 YFSETQ. V trimming: 0 bases; J trimming: 2 bases; junction bases outside the gene matches: 5. This CDR3 is CASSLVPAGGTYEQYF. DNA for the CDR3: TGCGCCAGCAGCTTGGTCCCAGCGGGGGGGACCTACGAGCAGTACTTC.

V and J are TRBV12-3 or TRBV12-4 and TRBJ1-2; a possible D gene is TRBD1 (5 bases). The CDR3 extends over 14 amino acids. Between the trimmed V and J ends, which lost 6 bases and 6 bases, there was a span of 17 bases. The CDR3 nucleotides are TGTGCCAGCAGCCCAGTTGGGGCCGCGGATGGCTACACCTTC. This translates into CASSPVGAADGYTF.

CDR3 DNA sequence: TGTGCCAGCAGTCAACCTCCTCAAGAGACCCAGTACTTC. Its protein product is CASSQPPQETQYF. The chain carries TRBV6-2 or TRBV6-3 and TRBJ2-5; D not certain. Germline V gives CDR1 MNHEY, CDR2 SVGEGT. Deletions cut 5 bases from V and 2 bases from J, with 9 bases between. The CDR3 has 13 residues.

The genes are TRBV4-1 and TRBJ2-5, with 9 bases aligning to TRBD1. CDR1 and CDR2 (germline): MGHRA, YSYEKL. The CDR3 covers 15 residues. V dropped 4 bases and J dropped 6; count of bases not matched to a gene: 9. The CDR3 protein is CASSRQQGAAKTQYF. In nucleotides, the CDR3 is TGCGCCAGCAGCCGACAACAGGGGGCGGCAAAGACCCAGTACTTC.

V usage is TRBV7-9 and J usage is TRBJ2-2; D gene unclear. Trimming took off 1 base at V and 4 bases at J, with 13 bases between the two ends. The germline V gene encodes CDR1 SEHNR and CDR2 FQNEAQ (reference sequence). The CDR3 contains 16 residues. The CDR3 region has the DNA TGTGCCAGCAGCTTAGGCTGGCCAGGCAGCACCGGGGAGCTGTTTTTT. This encodes CASSLGWPGSTGELFF.

V gene TRBV4-1 combines with J gene TRBJ2-3; the D gene is possibly TRBD1 (5 bases). The V end was cut by 4 bases, the J end by 3 bases, with 11 bases between. Germline V CDR1 and CDR2: MGHRA, YSYEKL. The CDR3 extends over 14 amino acids. The chain's CDR3 is CASSRQQWTDTQYF. The CDR3 DNA is TGCGCCAGCAGCCGACAGCAGTGGACAGATACGCAGTATTTT.

The chain couples TRBV20-1 to TRBJ1-2; the D is unclear. The length of the CDR3 is 13 residues. V lost 3 bases and J lost 4, with 12 bases in between. Germline assignment: CDR1 DFQATT and CDR2 SNEGSKA (reference sequence). CDR3 amino acids: CSARVGTSYGYTF. As DNA, the CDR3 is TGCAGTGCTAGGGTCGGAACGTCCTATGGCTACACCTTC.

This clonotype was picked up a small number of times. The chain employs TRBV20-1 and TRBJ2-7; 9 bases map to TRBD1. V was pared by 6 bases and J by 6 bases, with 6 bases of the junction left unmatched. Germline V CDR1 and CDR2: DFQATT, SNEGSKA (reference sequence). The CDR3 covers 12 residues. In DNA form, the CDR3 reads TGCAGTGCAAGGGACAGGGTCTTCGAGCAGTACTTC. It yields the protein CSARDRVFEQYF.

The sample holds a few counts of this clonotype. This chain connects TRBV12-3 or TRBV12-4 to TRBJ2-3, with D possibly matching TRBD1 (5 bases). This CDR3 region has 14 residues. Trimming took 6 bases from V and 1 from J, leaving 11 bases between them. The CDR3 here is CASRRTTGTDTQYF. In DNA form, the CDR3 reads TGTGCCAGCAGACGAACGACAGGCACAGATACGCAGTATTTT.

V and J are TRBV4-2 and TRBJ2-4, with TRBD1 as a possible D gene (6 bases). Per the germline V gene, CDR1 is LGHNA and CDR2 is YNFKEQ. V was trimmed by 8 bases and J by 0 bases, leaving 11 bases between them. There are 14 residues in the CDR3. CDR3 nucleotides: TGTGCCAGCGAGGGACATCTAGCCAAAAACATTCAGTACTTC. Its protein product is CASEGHLAKNIQYF.